The entry below gives a single TCR beta chain sequence along with its context. Its antigen is as yet unknown. The assay was immunoSEQ multiplex PCR, and TCRdb's table has in-frame clones only and misses some. Found here are 110,000 to 150,000 clones, roughly nine tenths of them singletons; the top ten hold 2.5% to 3.5%. This specimen comes from a study of cytomegalovirus exposure and HLA in healthy donors. About the study: The approximately 720 first-cohort repertoires and the 95 to 150 validation repertoires shared the same platform, a later analysis reported.

Germline CDR1 and CDR2: MDHEN and SYDVKM. The CDR3 loop spans 15 amino acids. V was pared by 6 bases and J by 2 bases, with 16 bases between. Study-wide findings and caveats: Among TCR beta chains, those listed as cytomegalovirus-associated numbered over 150.

The sample consisted of PBMCs. The receptor's source is a young man in good health and CMV-seronegative. The genes are TRBV28 and TRBJ1-2; the D is unclear. The CDR3 coding sequence is TGTGCCAGCAGCTCACCGACAAATCTAAACTATGGCTACACCTTC. It translates to CASSSPTNLNYGYTF.